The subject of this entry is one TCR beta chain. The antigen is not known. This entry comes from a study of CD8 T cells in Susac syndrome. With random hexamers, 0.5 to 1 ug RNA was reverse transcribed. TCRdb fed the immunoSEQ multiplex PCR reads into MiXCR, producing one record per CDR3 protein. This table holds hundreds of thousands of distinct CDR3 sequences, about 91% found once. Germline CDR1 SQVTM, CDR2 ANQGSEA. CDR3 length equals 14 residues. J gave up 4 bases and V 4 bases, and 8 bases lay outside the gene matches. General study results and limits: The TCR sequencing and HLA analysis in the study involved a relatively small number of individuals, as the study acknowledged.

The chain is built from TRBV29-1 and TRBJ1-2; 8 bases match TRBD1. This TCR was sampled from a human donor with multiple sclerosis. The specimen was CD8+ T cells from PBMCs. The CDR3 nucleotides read TGCAGCGTTGCTTCTCTCGGACAGGGCTATGGCTACACCTTC. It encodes CSVASLGQGYGYTF.